This section outlines one TCR beta chain sequence together with its context. This sample is part of a study of cytomegalovirus exposure and HLA in healthy donors. Some clones are missing from TCRdb's copy, which holds only in-frame ones; the method was immunoSEQ multiplex PCR. The data hold some 130,000 clones, with 89% observed a single time. This sequence was found in a woman under 30 in good health and CMV-seronegative. The source material was PBMCs.

CDR3 sequence (DNA): TGTGCCAGCAGTTCAGGGGGCGACATTTACAATGAGCAGTTCTTC. This gives the protein CASSSGGDIYNEQFF. V and J are TRBV6-5 and TRBJ2-1, with 8 bases lining up with TRBD1. J lost 4 bases, V lost 4 bases, and 6 bases had no gene match. The CDR3 length is 15 residues. Germline assignment: CDR1 MNHEY and CDR2 SVGAGI.